This passage covers 29 T cell receptor beta chains from one sample sequenced in a study of blood T cell repertoires in COVID-19. The table came from immunoSEQ multiplex PCR; TCRdb's copy has only in-frame clones and leaves some out. The sample shows 100,000 to 150,000 clones, around 89% of them seen only once. Sequenced input: peripheral blood. The source is a man between 70 and 80 years old with active COVID-19.

The V and J genes are TRBV27 and TRBJ1-5; D unclear. Trimming stripped 4 bases from V and 2 bases from J, with 12 bases between. Looked up from germline, CDR1 is MNHEY and CDR2 is SMNVEV (reference sequence). The CDR3 spans 15 residues. CDR3 sequence: CASSSGIWGNQPQHF. DNA for the CDR3: TGTGCCAGCAGTTCCGGGATTTGGGGCAATCAGCCCCAGCATTTT.

This clone was recorded only once. Sequence at one end of the junction differs from germline and may be a read error. This chain connects TRBV7-9 to TRBJ2-7; 9 bases fit TRBD1. Germline CDR1 SEHNR, CDR2 FQNEAQ (reference sequence). The CDR3 spans 13 residues. The CDR3 sequence is CASSLVEGTGISF. In DNA form, the CDR3 reads TGTGCCAGCAGCTTAGTAGAAGGGACAGGGATCTCCTTC.

CDR3 loop: CAWSIGLTNNEQFF. The DNA for the CDR3 is TGTGCCTGGAGTATTGGACTCACTAACAATGAGCAGTTCTTC. The chain carries TRBV30 and TRBJ2-1, with D perhaps matching TRBD2 (5 bases). The CDR3 length is 14 residues. V lost 2 bases, J lost 5 bases, and 13 bases lay in between. Looked up from germline, CDR1 is GTSNPN and CDR2 is SVGIG (reference sequence). Together with reference TRBV30 and TRBJ2-1, the CDR3 gives the full variable domain: SQTIHQWPATLVQPVGSPLSLECTVEGTSNPNLYWYRQAAGRGLQLLFYSVGIGQISSEVPQNLSASRPQDRQFILSSKKLLLSDSGFYLCAWSIGLTNNEQFFGPGTRLTVL.

J is TRBJ2-3 and V is TRBV9, with TRBD2 matching 9 bases. The CDR3 runs 13 residues. CDR1 and CDR2 from the germline V gene are SGDLS and YYNGEE. The trim removed 3 bases at V and 14 bases at J, leaving 10 bases unmatched. CDR3 amino acids: CASSALGAGGAYF. DNA of the CDR3: TGTGCCAGCAGCGCCTTAGGAGCGGGAGGTGCGTATTTT.

The V gene is TRBV30, the J gene TRBJ1-4; D is perhaps TRBD1 (5 bases). The CDR3 is made up of 13 amino acids. Per germline, CDR1 GTSNPN and CDR2 SVGIG (reference sequence). V gave up 2 bases and J gave up 4 bases, with 8 bases separating them. In DNA form, the CDR3 reads TGTGCCTGGAGTTTGACAGTTAATGAAAAACTGTTTTTT. Protein sequence: CAWSLTVNEKLFF.

This sequence joins TRBV11-3 and TRBJ2-7; maybe TRBD2 (6 bases). Germline values: CDR1 SGHNT, CDR2 YENEEA. The length of the CDR3 is 15 residues. V was cut by 4 bases and J by 5 bases, with 18 bases left in between. The CDR3 DNA sequence: TGTGCCAGCAGCTCAACCCTGGGGGGTGGAGACGAGCAGTACTTC. It is translated as CASSSTLGGGDEQYF.

This chain links TRBV6-5 with TRBJ2-7, with 11 bases aligning to TRBD1. With V trimmed by 8 bases and J by 4 bases, 4 bases remained unmatched. This CDR3 contains 13 residues. CDR1 MNHEY and CDR2 SVGAGI come from the germline V gene. The CDR3, as DNA: TGTGCCAGCGAGGGACAGGGGGGATACGAGCAGTACTTC. This translates into CASEGQGGYEQYF.

The chain joins TRBV9 to TRBJ1-2; tentatively, D is TRBD1 (5 bases). CDR3 length: 13 amino acids. The germline CDR1 and CDR2 sequences are SGDLS and YYNGEE. Between the trimmed V and J ends, which lost 4 bases and 2 bases, there was a span of 9 bases. The CDR3 region has the DNA TGTGCCAGCAGCCACCGACAGAACTATGGCTACACCTTC. Its protein is CASSHRQNYGYTF.

This chain connects TRBV15 to TRBJ2-1, with 12 positions matching TRBD2. Per the germline V gene, CDR1 is LNHNV and CDR2 is YYDKDF (reference sequence). With 0 bases clipped from V and 7 bases from J, the junction kept 4 bases outside the gene matches. The CDR3 spans 16 residues. Written as DNA, the CDR3 is TGTGCCACCAGCAGAGATCCGACTAGCGGGAGTAATGAGCAGTTCTTC. Amino acid sequence: CATSRDPTSGSNEQFF.

The chain recombines TRBV6-2 or TRBV6-3 with TRBJ2-7; possibly TRBD2 for D (5 bases). Between the trimmed V and J ends, which lost 7 bases and 2 bases, there was a span of 15 bases. The CDR3 has 14 residues. Looked up from germline, CDR1 is MNHEY and CDR2 is SVGEGT. The CDR3 here is CASNPSGAAYEQYF. The CDR3 DNA reads as TGTGCCAGCAACCCCTCAGGAGCGGCCTACGAGCAGTACTTC.

As DNA, the CDR3 is TGTGCCAGCAGCTCCCCGTTCCGCTCTGGGGCCAACGTCCTGACTTTC. Protein sequence: CASSSPFRSGANVLTF. The J gene is TRBJ2-6, the V gene TRBV7-2; D gene uncertain. From germline, CDR1 is SGHTA and CDR2 FQGNSA. This CDR3 is 16 amino acids long. Trimming removed 4 bases from V and 0 bases from J, with 10 bases in between.

V gene TRBV6-5 combines with J gene TRBJ2-3; a weak D match, TRBD1 (6 bases). The CDR3 is 15 residues long. V dropped 6 bases and J dropped 2 bases, with 15 bases sitting between them. The V gene's germline CDR1 is MNHEY and CDR2 SVGAGI. The CDR3 reads CASSSRQALTDTQYF. The CDR3 bases are TGTGCCAGCAGCTCTAGACAGGCCCTCACAGATACGCAGTATTTT.

The J gene is TRBJ2-2, the V gene TRBV6-5; D gene uncertain. Trimming removed 6 bases at V and 1 base at J, with 9 bases between. Germline loops: CDR1 MNHEY, CDR2 SVGAGI. CDR3 size: 14 residues. The CDR3 nucleotides are TGTGCCAGCAGCCGCGGAAGGAACACCGGGGAGCTGTTTTTT. This sequence encodes CASSRGRNTGELFF.

V and J are TRBV7-2 and TRBJ2-1, with D hard to call. CDR3 length equals 13 residues. CDR1 is SGHTA and CDR2 is FQGNSA in the germline V gene. V lost 0 bases and J lost 7, with 7 bases in between. CDR3 coding DNA: TGTGCCAGCAGCTTAGCGGGCACGAATGAGCAGTTCTTC. Translating it yields CASSLAGTNEQFF.

The gene calls are TRBV6-6 and TRBJ2-3, with 7 nucleotides matching TRBD1. After removal of 7 bases from V and 2 bases from J, the junction contained 9 bases not matched to a gene. This CDR3 comprises 15 residues. Germline CDR1 MNHNY, CDR2 SVGAGI (reference sequence). In nucleotides, the CDR3 is TGTGCCAGCACCCCTGACAGGGCTTCCACAGATACGCAGTATTTT. Protein: CASTPDRASTDTQYF.

The chain has TRBV3-1 (or the pseudogene TRBV3-2) and TRBJ2-7, with TRBD1 identical over 9 bases. This CDR3 is built from 17 residues. J lost 1 base, V lost 4 bases, and 11 bases had no gene match. CDR1 and CDR2 from the germline V gene are LGHDT and YNNKEL (reference sequence). The CDR3 here is CASSPSPGGTGSYEQYF. CDR3 sequence (DNA): TGTGCCAGCAGCCCCTCCCCTGGGGGGACAGGGTCCTACGAGCAGTACTTC.

This chain uses TRBV7-8 with TRBJ1-1; unclear D gene. Germline V gives CDR1 SGHVS, CDR2 FQNEAQ. The CDR3 runs to 15 residues. The germline V and J ends were trimmed by 2 bases and 5 bases, with 15 bases remaining between them. CDR3 sequence: CASSLTGIRGTEAFF. The CDR3 nucleotides read TGTGCCAGCAGCTTAACCGGGATCCGGGGAACTGAAGCTTTCTTT. Combining the CDR3 with reference TRBV7-8 and TRBJ1-1 gives the whole variable domain GAGVSQSPRYKVAKRGQDVALRCDPISGHVSLFWYQQALGQGPEFLTYFQNEAQLDKSGLPSDRFFAERPEGSVSTLKIQRTQQEDSAVYLCASSLTGIRGTEAFFGQGTRLTVV.

The gene calls are TRBV27 and TRBJ1-1; 8 bases fit TRBD1. Unmatched junction bases numbered 6, after V lost 0 bases and J lost 3 bases. The CDR3 contains 16 residues. Germline V gives CDR1 MNHEY, CDR2 SMNVEV (reference sequence). The CDR3 loop is CASSLSLGQGYTEAFF. The DNA of the CDR3 is TGTGCCAGCAGTTTATCCCTCGGACAGGGCTACACTGAAGCTTTCTTT.

The sample holds one count of this clone. The CDR3 region has the DNA TGCGCCAGCAGCCGGCTAGCGCCATTCGATGAGCAGTTCTTC. This translates into CASSRLAPFDEQFF. The gene calls are TRBV4-3 and TRBJ2-1; D perhaps matches TRBD2 (6 bases). Trimming stripped 4 bases from V and 8 bases from J, with 15 bases between. Germline V lookup: CDR1 LGHNA, CDR2 YSLEER. This CDR3 comprises 14 residues.

This chain joins TRBV11-2 and TRBJ2-5; D perhaps matches TRBD2 (5 bases). This CDR3 is 14 amino acids long. The V gene lost 1 base and the J gene lost 5 bases, with 11 bases spanning the gap. In germline, CDR1 is SGHAT, CDR2 FQNNGV. The CDR3 reads CASSLGGVVETQYF. DNA of the CDR3: TGTGCCAGCAGCTTAGGGGGAGTGGTGGAGACCCAGTACTTC.

The chain uses TRBV7-6 and TRBJ2-6; a possible D gene is TRBD1 (5 bases). The CDR3 loop spans 16 amino acids. Germline CDR1 reads SGHVS; CDR2 reads FNYEAQ. V was shortened by 1 base and J by 0 bases, with 7 bases between the two germline ends. The CDR3 protein is CASSLGQISGANVLTF. The CDR3, as DNA: TGTGCCAGCAGCTTAGGACAGATCTCTGGGGCCAACGTCCTGACTTTC. Full variable domain (remainder filled in from reference TRBV7-6 and TRBJ2-6): GAGVSQSPRYKVTKRGQDVALRCDPISGHVSLYWYRQALGQGPEFLTYFNYEAQQDKSGLPNDRFSAERPEGSISTLTIQRTEQRDSAMYRCASSLGQISGANVLTFGAGSRLTVL.

A single count supports this clone. This chain connects TRBV9 to TRBJ1-1, with D possibly matching TRBD1 (6 bases). The CDR3 spans 14 residues. V was trimmed by 1 base and J by 1 base, leaving 8 bases between them. Germline V gives CDR1 SGDLS, CDR2 YYNGEE. The CDR3 loop reads CASSVQTGNTEAFF. In DNA form, the CDR3 reads TGTGCCAGCAGCGTACAGACAGGGAACACTGAAGCTTTCTTT.

The J gene is TRBJ2-7, the V gene TRBV5-6; 11 positions agree with TRBD1. CDR3 length: 15 amino acids. CDR1 is SGHDT, CDR2 YYEEEE, per germline. Unmatched junction bases numbered 5, after V lost 4 bases and J lost 2 bases. The CDR3: CASSPGQGAPYEQYF. CDR3 in DNA: TGTGCCAGCAGCCCCGGACAGGGGGCTCCCTACGAGCAGTACTTC.

The chain uses TRBV5-1 and TRBJ2-1; 8 positions match TRBD2. Germline CDR1 SGHRS, CDR2 YFSETQ. V lost 4 bases and J lost 2; bases outside the gene matches: 5. This CDR3 has 15 residues. CDR3 sequence: CASSTGLATYNEQFF. CDR3 DNA sequence: TGCGCCAGCAGCACTGGACTAGCTACCTACAATGAGCAGTTCTTC.

The chain links TRBV7-2 to TRBJ2-7; TRBD1 matches 8 bases. The junction had 13 bases not matched to a gene; V was cut back by 4 bases and J by 11 bases. The CDR3 contains 14 residues. Germline V gene lookup returns CDR1 SGHTA and CDR2 FQGNSA. The CDR3 DNA reads as TGTGCCAGCAGCTCGGGCCGAGACAGGGGAAGGAAGTACTTC. This codes for CASSSGRDRGRKYF.

V usage is TRBV10-1 and J usage is TRBJ2-7; 11 nucleotides agree with TRBD2. Trimming cost V 8 bases and J 5 bases; bases outside gene matches: 20. There are 18 residues in the CDR3. Germline V lookup: CDR1 WNHNN, CDR2 SYGVQD (reference sequence). The CDR3 protein is CASCWGLADMSNSHEQYF. The CDR3 DNA is TGCGCCAGCTGTTGGGGACTAGCGGACATGAGCAACAGCCACGAGCAGTACTTC.

In this sample, this clone turned up once. The V call is TRBV6-5, the J call TRBJ1-1, with D uncertain. The V and J ends lost 5 bases and 0 bases respectively, with 10 bases between them. CDR1 and CDR2 from the germline V gene are MNHEY and SVGAGI. The CDR3 has 14 residues. The CDR3 sequence is CASSPRGLNTEAFF. In DNA, the CDR3 is TGTGCCAGCAGTCCGCGGGGATTGAACACTGAAGCTTTCTTT.

This clone showed up just once. V and J are TRBV4-1 and TRBJ2-3, with D possibly being TRBD2 (6 bases). Trimming shortened V by 1 base and J by 1 base, and 12 bases separated the two germline ends. The CDR3 has 16 amino acids. Looked up from germline, CDR1 is MGHRA and CDR2 is YSYEKL. The CDR3: CASSQVFPSGTDTQYF. The CDR3 nucleotides read TGCGCCAGCAGCCAAGTCTTCCCTAGCGGCACAGATACGCAGTATTTT.

The V call is TRBV5-6, the J call TRBJ1-2, with 9 bases that match TRBD1. V lost 3 bases, J lost 6 bases, and 6 bases stayed unmatched. In germline, CDR1 is SGHDT, CDR2 YYEEEE. The CDR3 has 14 residues. As DNA, the CDR3 is TGTGCCAGCAGCTGGGACAGGGCAATCCATGGCTACACCTTC. It specifies CASSWDRAIHGYTF.